Shown below are 22 T cell receptor beta chains from a single sample sequenced in a study of T cell responses to AZD1222 COVID-19 vaccine. Here immunoSEQ multiplex PCR was the method, and the copy in TCRdb shows in-frame clones only, minus some. The table lists roughly 150,000 clones, about 93% of them singletons. Sequenced here: peripheral blood, sampled on day 0 of AZD1222 vaccination. The receptors were sampled from an adult in good health.

V is TRBV19 and J is TRBJ1-1, with 8 bases lining up with TRBD1. The CDR3 has 14 residues. Germline loops: CDR1 LNHDA, CDR2 SQIVND (reference sequence). V lost 8 bases to trimming and J lost 0 bases; unmatched junction nucleotides: 5. The CDR3: CASGRTGLNTEAFF. DNA of the CDR3: TGTGCCAGTGGAAGGACAGGGCTGAACACTGAAGCTTTCTTT.

This chain's CDR3 is CASSAYRDRGSGYGYTF. The CDR3 DNA reads TGTGCCAGCAGCGCGTACCGGGACAGGGGATCTGGATATGGCTACACCTTC. The rearrangement uses TRBV9 and TRBJ1-2; 10 bases are shared with TRBD1. Germline trimming cut 3 bases from V and 5 bases from J; bases unmatched to any gene: 13. Germline V gene lookup returns CDR1 SGDLS and CDR2 YYNGEE. The CDR3 runs to 17 residues.

This chain links TRBV2 with TRBJ1-4, with TRBD1 as a possible D gene (5 bases). Trimming pared 2 bases from V and 7 bases from J, leaving 14 bases between. CDR1 is SNHLY and CDR2 is FYNNEI in the germline V gene. The CDR3 sequence is 15 residues long. The CDR3 loop is CASSERSTAREKLFF. The CDR3 nucleotides read TGTGCCAGCAGTGAAAGATCGACAGCCCGTGAAAAACTGTTTTTT.

This chain connects TRBV5-1 to TRBJ2-1, with D possibly matching TRBD1 (6 bases). Germline lookup yields CDR1 SGHRS and CDR2 YFSETQ. Between the trimmed V and J ends, which lost 2 bases and 1 base, there was a span of 7 bases. This CDR3 is 14 amino acids long. In DNA form, the CDR3 reads TGCGCCAGCAGCTTCGGGACATCCTACAATGAGCAGTTCTTC. This gives the protein CASSFGTSYNEQFF. Using reference TRBV5-1 and TRBJ2-1 for the parts outside the CDR3, the full variable domain is KAGVTQTPRYLIKTRGQQVTLSCSPISGHRSVSWYQQTPGQGLQFLFEYFSETQRNKGNFPGRFSGRQFSNSRSEMNVSTLELGDSALYLCASSFGTSYNEQFFGPGTRLTVL.

The rearrangement joins TRBV7-2 to TRBJ1-6; weak D call: TRBD1 (5 bases). V was shortened by 4 bases and J by 7 bases, with 14 bases between the two germline ends. CDR1 is SGHTA, CDR2 FQGNSA, per germline. The CDR3 length is 15 residues. In nucleotides, the CDR3 is TGTGCCAGCAGCTCCTCCGGGACGGAGAATTCACCCCTCCACTTT. This encodes CASSSSGTENSPLHF.

This clone is a singleton in its sample. This chain connects TRBV6-5 to TRBJ1-2, with D unclear. The V end lost 4 bases, the J end lost 6 bases, and 9 bases lay between the germline ends. Germline CDR1 MNHEY, CDR2 SVGAGI. The CDR3 loop spans 12 amino acids. CDR3 region: CASSSIRNGYTF. The CDR3 coding sequence is TGTGCCAGCAGTTCGATCAGGAATGGCTACACCTTC.

This clone was seen just once. The J gene is TRBJ2-2, the V gene TRBV5-1; D gene uncertain. V was trimmed by 7 bases and J by 7 bases, leaving 14 bases between them. The CDR3 runs 13 residues. Germline V gene sequence: CDR1 SGHRS, CDR2 YFSETQ. This chain's CDR3 is CASFGLQNGELFF. In DNA form, the CDR3 reads TGCGCCAGCTTTGGCCTCCAGAACGGGGAGCTGTTTTTT.

The rearrangement joins TRBV28 to TRBJ2-1, with 11 bases that match TRBD1. The V gene's germline CDR1 is MDHEN and CDR2 SYDVKM. J lost 8 bases, V lost 5 bases, and 14 bases had no gene match. This CDR3 region has 17 residues. The CDR3 DNA reads TGTGCCAGCAGTCCAAATACCGGGACAGGGGGAGGGGATGAGCAGTTCTTC. Translating it yields CASSPNTGTGGGDEQFF.

The CDR3 DNA reads as TGCGCCAGCAGCCAAGGGGGGGGAGTTTGGAATCAGCCCCAGCATTTT. Translation: CASSQGGGVWNQPQHF. The chain couples TRBV4-1 to TRBJ1-5; perhaps TRBD1 as D (5 bases). The germline gives CDR1 MGHRA, CDR2 YSYEKL. CDR3 length: 16 amino acids. V was cut by 1 base and J by 4 bases, with 14 bases left in between.

This chain links TRBV28 with TRBJ1-2; TRBD1 aligns across 9 bases. This CDR3 contains 15 residues. CDR1 MDHEN and CDR2 SYDVKM come from the germline V gene. V lost 5 bases and J lost 3; bases outside the gene matches: 7. The CDR3 nucleotides are TGTGCCAGCAGTAACCGGGACAGGGACCACTATGGCTACACCTTC. Its translation: CASSNRDRDHYGYTF.

The count of this clone is one. This sequence joins TRBV7-2 and TRBJ2-7; a weak D match, TRBD2 (6 bases). The CDR3 is 15 residues long. Germline CDR1 and CDR2: SGHTA and FQGNSA. Trimming took 3 bases from V and 2 from J, leaving 14 bases between them. The CDR3 sequence is CASSFHSAGTYEQYF. Here the CDR3 DNA reads TGTGCCAGCAGCTTCCACTCAGCGGGTACCTACGAGCAGTACTTC.

This clone was recorded once. V is TRBV6-5 and J is TRBJ2-2; 7 bases are shared with TRBD1. CDR1 is MNHEY and CDR2 is SVGAGI in the germline V gene. With 7 bases clipped from V and 0 bases from J, the junction kept 2 bases outside the gene matches. The CDR3 extends over 14 amino acids. CDR3 DNA sequence: TGTGCCAGCAAGACAGGGACGAACACCGGGGAGCTGTTTTTT. As protein: CASKTGTNTGELFF.

The chain recombines TRBV7-9 with TRBJ2-7, with D possibly TRBD1 on 6 matching bases. Trimming took off 10 bases at V and 5 bases at J, with 15 bases between the two ends. CDR3 size: 12 residues. CDR1 and CDR2 (germline): SEHNR, FQNEAQ (reference sequence). CDR3 coding DNA: TGTGCCACCCGAACAGGGATCGACGAGCAGTACTTC. It codes for CATRTGIDEQYF.

The chain recombines TRBV30 with TRBJ1-6, with unresolved D. V gave up 3 bases and J gave up 7 bases, with 13 bases separating them. There are 14 residues in the CDR3. Germline CDR1 reads GTSNPN; CDR2 reads SVGIG (reference sequence). The CDR3, as DNA: TGTGCCTGGAGCGTCCCTGGCAGAAATTCACCCCTCCACTTT. This translates into CAWSVPGRNSPLHF.

The chain joins TRBV3-1 (or the pseudogene TRBV3-2) to TRBJ1-3; TRBD1 matches 8 bases. Germline-derived CDR1 and CDR2 are LGHDT and YNNKEL (reference sequence). V lost 1 base to trimming and J lost 3 bases; unmatched junction nucleotides: 8. The CDR3 is 17 residues long. For the CDR3, the DNA is TGTGCCAGCAGCCAAGTGGCCAGGGGGCGTCTTGGAAACACCATATATTTT. Translation gives CASSQVARGRLGNTIYF.

This sequence joins TRBV28 and TRBJ1-3; D perhaps matches TRBD1 (5 bases). The V and J ends lost 6 bases and 0 bases respectively, with 24 bases between them. This CDR3 comprises 19 residues. CDR1 is MDHEN and CDR2 is SYDVKM in the germline V gene. The CDR3 sequence is CASSGGHDRHLFSGNTIYF. The CDR3 coding sequence is TGTGCCAGCAGCGGCGGACATGATCGACATCTCTTCTCTGGAAACACCATATATTTT.

The chain couples TRBV10-3 to TRBJ1-6; no definite D call. The V and J ends lost 0 bases and 10 bases respectively, with 16 bases between them. Germline V gene lookup returns CDR1 ENHRY and CDR2 SYGVKD. The CDR3 has 16 residues. For the CDR3, the DNA is TGTGCCATCAGTGAGTCGGGCAGGAGGGCTGAGTCACCCCTCCACTTT. Its translation: CAISESGRRAESPLHF.

This chain joins TRBV5-8 and TRBJ1-4; D ambiguous. V was cut by 2 bases and J by 3 bases, with 14 bases left in between. Germline assignment: CDR1 SGHTS and CDR2 YDEGEE. This CDR3 contains 16 residues. As DNA, the CDR3 is TGTGCCAGCAGCTTCCTCCCCTTGGACCCTAATGAAAAACTGTTTTTT. Protein product: CASSFLPLDPNEKLFF.

The rearrangement links TRBV19 to TRBJ1-1; TRBD1 might be the D (6 bases). The germline V gene encodes CDR1 LNHDA and CDR2 SQIVND (reference sequence). The length of the CDR3 is 15 residues. V lost 3 bases and J lost 2, with 13 bases in between. The CDR3 loop reads CASSMRGEVNTEAFF. CDR3 DNA sequence: TGTGCCAGTAGTATGAGGGGGGAGGTTAACACTGAAGCTTTCTTT.

This clone was detected once. V and J are TRBV4-1 and TRBJ1-5; 8 bases are shared with TRBD1. The CDR3 consists of 15 residues. Germline V gene sequence: CDR1 MGHRA, CDR2 YSYEKL. Germline trimming cut 3 bases from V and 6 bases from J; bases unmatched to any gene: 7. DNA of the CDR3: TGCGCCAGCAGCCAGGCAGGGGGCAGAGGTCAGCCCCAGCATTTT. It encodes CASSQAGGRGQPQHF.

The DNA of the CDR3 is TGTGCCAGCAGCTTTAGTCTGAACACTGAAGCTTTCTTT. Its protein is CASSFSLNTEAFF. The chain recombines TRBV7-2 with TRBJ1-1; no definite D call. Germline lookup yields CDR1 SGHTA and CDR2 FQGNSA. V was trimmed by 3 bases and J by 0 bases, leaving 5 bases between them. This CDR3 is 13 amino acids long.

In its sample, this clone was seen once. The rearrangement links TRBV11-3 to TRBJ1-3, with D possibly matching TRBD1 (5 bases). Trimming stripped 0 bases from V and 7 bases from J, with 10 bases between. The CDR3 runs to 14 residues. Germline V gene lookup returns CDR1 SGHNT and CDR2 YENEEA. This CDR3 reads CASSLDPGLNTIYF. In DNA, the CDR3 is TGTGCCAGCAGCTTAGATCCGGGACTCAACACCATATATTTT.